The 9 T cell receptor beta chains below were found in one sample sequenced in a study of technical replicates of blood from a handful of donors. TCRdb's copy holds only in-frame clones and misses some; the assay was immunoSEQ multiplex PCR. The table lists tens of thousands of clones, roughly 97% of them singletons. Material: T cells isolated from PBMCs. Receptors originate from a human donor in good health.

The chain joins TRBV19 to TRBJ2-3; D possibly corresponds to TRBD2 (6 bases). The V end lost 4 bases, the J end lost 0 bases, and 23 bases lay between the germline ends. The germline V gene has CDR1 LNHDA and CDR2 SQIVND (reference sequence). This CDR3 is 19 amino acids long. This chain's CDR3 is CASSTLKVAASSSTDTQYF. The CDR3 DNA sequence: TGTGCCAGTAGTACCCTGAAGGTAGCGGCGTCTTCCAGCACAGATACGCAGTATTTT.

The chain uses TRBV27 and TRBJ1-1; possibly TRBD1 for D (5 bases). Trimming took 0 bases from V and 3 from J, leaving 5 bases between them. CDR1 is MNHEY, CDR2 SMNVEV, per germline (reference sequence). The length of the CDR3 is 13 residues. The CDR3, as DNA: TGTGCCAGCAGTTTATCCAGGGACACTGAAGCTTTCTTT. This sequence encodes CASSLSRDTEAFF.

The chain carries TRBV28 and TRBJ1-2, with D unclear. Trimming removed 3 bases from V and 0 bases from J, with 20 bases in between. CDR3 length equals 18 residues. Germline CDR1 MDHEN, CDR2 SYDVKM. The CDR3 spells CASSFPTRSRDTNYGYTF. The CDR3 nucleotides read TGTGCCAGCAGTTTCCCGACGAGAAGTAGAGACACTAACTATGGCTACACCTTC.

This clone was seen more than once but under ten times. The chain is built from TRBV7-9 and TRBJ1-6; the D is unclear. V dropped 6 bases and J dropped 9 bases, with 9 bases sitting between them. The CDR3 is 12 amino acids. Germline V lookup: CDR1 SEHNR, CDR2 FQNEAQ (reference sequence). The CDR3 DNA is TGTGCCAGCAGTTTCAGTGGTTCACCCCTCCACTTT. Amino acids: CASSFSGSPLHF. The full variable domain, completed using reference TRBV7-9 and TRBJ1-6, is DTGVSQNPRHKITKRGQNVTFRCDPISEHNRLYWYRQTLGQGPEFLTYFQNEAQLEKSRLLSDRFSAERPKGSFSTLEIQRTEQGDSAMYLCASSFSGSPLHFGNGTRLTVT.

This chain links TRBV2 with TRBJ1-1, with D tentatively TRBD1 (5 bases). V was clipped by 7 bases and J by 1 base, with 10 bases between them. Germline assignment: CDR1 SNHLY and CDR2 FYNNEI. CDR3 size: 13 residues. In DNA, the CDR3 is TGTGCCAGCATCATAGACAGGAACACTGAAGCTTTCTTT. Protein: CASIIDRNTEAFF.

The chain couples TRBV4-1 to TRBJ1-2, with D possibly TRBD1 on 6 matching bases. From germline, CDR1 is MGHRA and CDR2 YSYEKL. V lost 1 base and J 4 bases, leaving 13 bases between the germline ends. The CDR3 runs 15 residues. The CDR3 loop is CASSQVTGSFYGYTF. CDR3 DNA sequence: TGCGCCAGCAGCCAAGTTACAGGGTCTTTCTATGGCTACACCTTC.

The genes are TRBV5-4 and TRBJ2-1; 11 bases are shared with TRBD2. Trimming at V came to 2 bases and at J to 6 bases, leaving 4 bases not matched to a gene. In germline, CDR1 is SGHNT, CDR2 YYREEE (reference sequence). The CDR3 spans 15 residues. CDR3 loop: CASSFVLAGVNEQFF. The CDR3, as DNA: TGTGCCAGCAGCTTCGTACTAGCGGGAGTCAATGAGCAGTTCTTC. The variable domain in full, with the rest retrieved from reference TRBV5-4 and TRBJ2-1, is ETGVTQSPTHLIKTRGQQVTLRCSSQSGHNTVSWYQQALGQGPQFIFQYYREEENGRGNFPPRFSGLQFPNYSSELNVNALELDDSALYLCASSFVLAGVNEQFFGPGTRLTVL.

The chain uses TRBV12-5 and TRBJ1-2; D uncertain. CDR3 length: 14 amino acids. Trimming pared 2 bases from V and 0 bases from J, leaving 7 bases between. Looked up from germline, CDR1 is LGHNT and CDR2 is FRNRAP. CDR3 in DNA: TGTGCTAGTGGTTTGACAGACCCTAACTATGGCTACACCTTC. As protein: CASGLTDPNYGYTF.

Only one count was recorded for this clone. The rearrangement joins TRBV4-1 to TRBJ2-1; the D gene is possibly TRBD2 (5 bases). CDR3 length: 13 amino acids. From germline, CDR1 is MGHRA and CDR2 YSYEKL. V lost 4 bases and J 3 bases, leaving 7 bases between the germline ends. The CDR3 is CASSLGSYNEQFF. The CDR3 bases are TGCGCCAGCAGCCTAGGGAGCTACAATGAGCAGTTCTTC.